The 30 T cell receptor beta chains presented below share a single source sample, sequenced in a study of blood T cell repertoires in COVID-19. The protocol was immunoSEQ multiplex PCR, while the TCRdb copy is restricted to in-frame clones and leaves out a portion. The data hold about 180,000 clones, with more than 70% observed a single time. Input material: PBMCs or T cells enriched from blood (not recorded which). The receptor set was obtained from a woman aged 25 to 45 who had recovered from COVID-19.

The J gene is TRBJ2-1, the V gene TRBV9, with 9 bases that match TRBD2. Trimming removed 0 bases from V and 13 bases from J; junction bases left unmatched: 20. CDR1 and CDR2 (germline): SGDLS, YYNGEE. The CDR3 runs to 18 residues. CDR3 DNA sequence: TGTGCCAGCAGCGTAGATCTGGAAGGGGGTAGCGGGAGTGGCTCCCAGTTCTTC. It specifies CASSVDLEGGSGSGSQFF.

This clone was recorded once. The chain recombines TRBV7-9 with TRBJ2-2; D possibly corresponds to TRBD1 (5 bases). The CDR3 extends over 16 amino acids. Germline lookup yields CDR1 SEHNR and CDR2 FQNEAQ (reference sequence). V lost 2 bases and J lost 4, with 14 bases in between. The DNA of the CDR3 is TGTGCCAGCAGCTTAAGGGGCCGAATAGGCACCGGGGAGCTGTTTTTT. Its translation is CASSLRGRIGTGELFF.

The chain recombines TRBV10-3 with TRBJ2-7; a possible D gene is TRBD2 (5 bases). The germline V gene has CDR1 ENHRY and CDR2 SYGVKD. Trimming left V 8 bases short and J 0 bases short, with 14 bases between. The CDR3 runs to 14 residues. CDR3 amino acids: CAIVRGRNSYEQYF. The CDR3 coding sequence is TGTGCCATCGTTAGAGGGCGTAACTCCTACGAGCAGTACTTC.

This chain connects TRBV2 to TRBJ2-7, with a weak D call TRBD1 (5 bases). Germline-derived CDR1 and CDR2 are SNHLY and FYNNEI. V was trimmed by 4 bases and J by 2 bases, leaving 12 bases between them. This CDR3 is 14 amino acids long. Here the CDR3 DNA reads TGTGCCAGCAGTGCAGGGTCCCTCGCCTACGAGCAGTACTTC. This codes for CASSAGSLAYEQYF.

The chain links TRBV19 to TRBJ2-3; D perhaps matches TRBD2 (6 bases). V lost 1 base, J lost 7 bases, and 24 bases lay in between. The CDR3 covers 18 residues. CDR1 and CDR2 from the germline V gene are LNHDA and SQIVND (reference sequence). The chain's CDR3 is CASSIVLPGLNTEHTQYF. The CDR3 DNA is TGTGCCAGTAGTATAGTCTTGCCGGGACTCAACACGGAACATACGCAGTATTTT.

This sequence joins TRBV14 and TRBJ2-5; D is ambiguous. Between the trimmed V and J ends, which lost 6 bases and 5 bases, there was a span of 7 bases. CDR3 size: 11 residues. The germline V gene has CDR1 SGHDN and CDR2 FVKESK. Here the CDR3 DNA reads TGTGCCAGCAGTTATGCGGAGACCCAGTACTTC. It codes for CASSYAETQYF.

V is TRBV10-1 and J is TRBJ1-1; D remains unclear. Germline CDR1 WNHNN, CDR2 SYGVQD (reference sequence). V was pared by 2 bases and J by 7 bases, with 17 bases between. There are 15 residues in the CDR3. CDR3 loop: CASSEDVSLPGEAFF. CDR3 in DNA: TGCGCCAGCAGTGAGGATGTAAGCCTGCCAGGTGAAGCTTTCTTT.

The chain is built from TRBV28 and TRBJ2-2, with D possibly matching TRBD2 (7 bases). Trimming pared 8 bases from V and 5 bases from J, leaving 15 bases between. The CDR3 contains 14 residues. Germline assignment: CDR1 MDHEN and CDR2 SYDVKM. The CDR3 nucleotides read TGTGCCAGCCTCCCCGGGGGGCGTACCGGGGAGCTGTTTTTT. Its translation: CASLPGGRTGELFF.

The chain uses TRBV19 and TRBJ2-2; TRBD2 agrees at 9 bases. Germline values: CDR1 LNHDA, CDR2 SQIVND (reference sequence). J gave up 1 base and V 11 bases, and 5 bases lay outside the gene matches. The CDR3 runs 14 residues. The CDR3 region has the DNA TGTGCCGTATCTAGCGGGATGAACACCGGGGAGCTGTTTTTT. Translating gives CAVSSGMNTGELFF.

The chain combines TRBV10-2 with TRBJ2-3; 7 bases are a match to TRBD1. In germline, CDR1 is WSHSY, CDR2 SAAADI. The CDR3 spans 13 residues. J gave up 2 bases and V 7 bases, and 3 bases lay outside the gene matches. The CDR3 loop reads CASTGTDTDTQYF. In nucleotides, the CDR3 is TGCGCCAGCACCGGGACAGACACAGATACGCAGTATTTT.

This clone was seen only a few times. This chain's CDR3 is CASSQDPGTSYNEQFF. The CDR3 coding sequence is TGTGCCAGCAGCCAAGATCCAGGGACTTCCTACAATGAGCAGTTCTTC. This rearrangement joins TRBV4-2 to TRBJ2-1; D might be TRBD2 (6 bases). Trimming shortened V by 0 bases and J by 1 base, and 10 bases separated the two germline ends. This CDR3 is built from 16 residues. Germline V gene lookup returns CDR1 LGHNA and CDR2 YNFKEQ.

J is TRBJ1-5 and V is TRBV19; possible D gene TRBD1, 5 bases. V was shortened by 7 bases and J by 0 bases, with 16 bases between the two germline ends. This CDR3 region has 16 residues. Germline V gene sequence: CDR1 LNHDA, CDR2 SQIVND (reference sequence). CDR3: CASTSRQTYSNQPQHF. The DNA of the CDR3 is TGTGCCAGTACCTCCCGACAGACCTATAGCAATCAGCCCCAGCATTTT.

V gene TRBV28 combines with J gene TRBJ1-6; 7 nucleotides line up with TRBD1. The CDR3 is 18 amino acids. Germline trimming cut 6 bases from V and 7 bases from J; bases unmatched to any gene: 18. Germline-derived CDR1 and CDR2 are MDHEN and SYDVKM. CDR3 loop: CASSLGGDSGQKNSPLHF. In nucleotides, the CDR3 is TGTGCCAGCAGCTTAGGGGGAGACTCGGGACAGAAAAATTCACCCCTCCACTTT.

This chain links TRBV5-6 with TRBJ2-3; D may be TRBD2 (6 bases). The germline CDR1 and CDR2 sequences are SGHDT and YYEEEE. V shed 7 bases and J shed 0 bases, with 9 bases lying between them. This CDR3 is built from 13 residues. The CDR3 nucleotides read TGTGCCAGCGTCCGGGGGAGCACAGATACGCAGTATTTT. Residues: CASVRGSTDTQYF.

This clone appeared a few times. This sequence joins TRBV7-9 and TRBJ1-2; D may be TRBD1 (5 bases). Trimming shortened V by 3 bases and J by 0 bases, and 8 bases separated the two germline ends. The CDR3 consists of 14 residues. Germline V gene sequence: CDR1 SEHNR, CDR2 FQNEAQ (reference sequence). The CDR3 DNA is TGTGCCAGCAGCTTGGAGGGGCCTAACTATGGCTACACCTTC. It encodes CASSLEGPNYGYTF.

Here the CDR3 reads CASSLAAGESGANVLTF. In DNA form, the CDR3 reads TGCGCCAGCAGCCTGGCAGCGGGGGAATCTGGGGCCAACGTCCTGACTTTC. This rearrangement joins TRBV4-1 to TRBJ2-6; 8 nucleotides line up with TRBD2. The V gene end was trimmed by 4 bases and the J gene end by 1 base; junction bases not matched to a gene: 6. Germline values: CDR1 MGHRA, CDR2 YSYEKL. The length of the CDR3 is 17 residues.

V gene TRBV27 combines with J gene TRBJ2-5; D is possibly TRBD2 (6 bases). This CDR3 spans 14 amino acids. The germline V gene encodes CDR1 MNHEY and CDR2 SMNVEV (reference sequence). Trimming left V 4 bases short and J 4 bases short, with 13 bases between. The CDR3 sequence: CASSSTGTRETQYF. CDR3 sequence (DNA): TGTGCCAGCAGTTCAACGGGGACTCGAGAGACCCAGTACTTC.

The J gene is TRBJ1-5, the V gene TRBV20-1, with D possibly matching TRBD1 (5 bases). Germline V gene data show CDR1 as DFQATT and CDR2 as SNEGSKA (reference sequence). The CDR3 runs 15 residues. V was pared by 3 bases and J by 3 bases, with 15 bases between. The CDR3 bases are TGCAGTGCTAGTGCTGGGGGAGGTTCCAATCAGCCCCAGCATTTT. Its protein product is CSASAGGGSNQPQHF.

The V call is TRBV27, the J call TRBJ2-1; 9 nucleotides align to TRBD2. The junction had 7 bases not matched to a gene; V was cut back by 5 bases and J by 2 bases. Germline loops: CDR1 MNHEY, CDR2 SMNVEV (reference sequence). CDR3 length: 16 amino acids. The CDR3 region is CASSPGLARTYNEQFF. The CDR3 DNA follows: TGTGCCAGCAGTCCTGGACTAGCGAGAACCTACAATGAGCAGTTCTTC.

The CDR3 is CASSQDLAKEVTDTQYF. CDR3 DNA: TGTGCCAGCAGCCAAGATCTCGCCAAGGAGGTTACCGATACGCAGTATTTT. The V and J genes are TRBV3-1 (or the pseudogene TRBV3-2) and TRBJ2-3, with D maybe TRBD2 (5 bases). Germline values: CDR1 LGHDT, CDR2 YNNKEL (reference sequence). V was pared by 0 bases and J by 6 bases, with 19 bases between. The CDR3 extends over 17 amino acids.

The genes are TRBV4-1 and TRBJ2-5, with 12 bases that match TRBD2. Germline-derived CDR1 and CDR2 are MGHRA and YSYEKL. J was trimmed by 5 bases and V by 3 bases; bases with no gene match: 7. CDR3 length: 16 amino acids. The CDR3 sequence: CASSQGLAGHRETQYF. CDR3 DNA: TGCGCCAGCAGCCAGGGACTAGCGGGCCACCGGGAGACCCAGTACTTC.

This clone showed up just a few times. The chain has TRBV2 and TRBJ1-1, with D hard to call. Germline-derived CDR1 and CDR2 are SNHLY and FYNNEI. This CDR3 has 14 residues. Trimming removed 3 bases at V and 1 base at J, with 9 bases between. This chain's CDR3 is CASSELGRNTEAFF. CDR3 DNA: TGTGCCAGCAGTGAGTTAGGGAGGAACACTGAAGCTTTCTTT.

The CDR3 bases are TGTGCCAGCAGTTTGGTAAGTTTTCGGGATCTGGGAGGTCAGCCCCAGCATTTT. This gives the protein CASSLVSFRDLGGQPQHF. This chain links TRBV28 with TRBJ1-5; D is unresolved. Germline loops: CDR1 MDHEN, CDR2 SYDVKM. Trimming removed 3 bases at V and 6 bases at J, with 24 bases between. This CDR3 region has 18 residues.

CDR3 region: CASSSDRVTDTQYF. The CDR3 bases are TGTGCCAGCAGCTCCGACAGAGTCACAGATACGCAGTATTTT. This chain uses TRBV7-8 with TRBJ2-3, with a possible D match to TRBD1 (5 bases). CDR1 and CDR2 (germline): SGHVS, FQNEAQ. This CDR3 has 14 amino acids. Deletions cut 4 bases from V and 2 bases from J, with 10 bases between.

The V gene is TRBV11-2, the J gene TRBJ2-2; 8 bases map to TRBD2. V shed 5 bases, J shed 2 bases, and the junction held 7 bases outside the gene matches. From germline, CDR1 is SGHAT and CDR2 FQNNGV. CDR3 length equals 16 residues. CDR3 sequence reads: CASSPLAGGNTGELFF. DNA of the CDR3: TGTGCCAGCAGCCCCCTCGCGGGAGGTAACACCGGGGAGCTGTTTTTT.

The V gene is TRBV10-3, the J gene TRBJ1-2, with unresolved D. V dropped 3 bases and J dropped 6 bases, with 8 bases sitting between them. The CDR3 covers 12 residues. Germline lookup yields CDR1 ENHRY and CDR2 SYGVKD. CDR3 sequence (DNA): TGTGCCATCAGTGACCCCAGTAATGGCTACACCTTC. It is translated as CAISDPSNGYTF.

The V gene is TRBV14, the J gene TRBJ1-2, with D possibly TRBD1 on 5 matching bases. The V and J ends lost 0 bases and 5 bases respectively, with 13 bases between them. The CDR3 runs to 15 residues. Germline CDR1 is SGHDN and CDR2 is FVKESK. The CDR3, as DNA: TGTGCCAGCAGCCAAGAAGGGATAGGGGTGTATGGCTACACCTTC. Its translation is CASSQEGIGVYGYTF. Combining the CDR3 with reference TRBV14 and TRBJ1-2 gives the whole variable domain EAGVTQFPSHSVIEKGQTVTLRCDPISGHDNLYWYRRVMGKEIKFLLHFVKESKQDESGMPNNRFLAERTGGTYSTLKVQPAELEDSGVYFCASSQEGIGVYGYTFGSGTRLTVV.

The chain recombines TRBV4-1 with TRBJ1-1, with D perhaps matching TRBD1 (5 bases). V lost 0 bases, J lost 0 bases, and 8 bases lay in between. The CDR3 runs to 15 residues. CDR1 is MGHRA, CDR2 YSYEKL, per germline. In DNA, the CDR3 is TGCGCCAGCAGCCAAGACGACAGCCTGAACACTGAAGCTTTCTTT. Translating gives CASSQDDSLNTEAFF.

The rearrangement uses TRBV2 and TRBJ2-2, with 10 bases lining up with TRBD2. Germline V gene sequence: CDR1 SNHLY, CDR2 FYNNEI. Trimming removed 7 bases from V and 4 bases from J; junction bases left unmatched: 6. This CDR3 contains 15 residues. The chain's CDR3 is CASKVQREGTGELFF. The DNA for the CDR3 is TGTGCCAGCAAGGTCCAGCGGGAGGGCACCGGGGAGCTGTTTTTT. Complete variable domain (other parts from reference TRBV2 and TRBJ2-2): EPEVTQTPSHQVTQMGQEVILRCVPISNHLYFYWYRQILGQKVEFLVSFYNNEISEKSEIFDDQFSVERPDGSNFTLKIRSTKLEDSAMYFCASKVQREGTGELFFGEGSRLTVL.

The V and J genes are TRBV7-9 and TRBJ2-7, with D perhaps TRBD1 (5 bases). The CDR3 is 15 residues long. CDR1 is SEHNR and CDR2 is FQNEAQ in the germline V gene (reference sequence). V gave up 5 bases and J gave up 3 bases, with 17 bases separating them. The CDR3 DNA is TGTGCCAGCAGCGTGCTGAAGGACAACTTCTACGAGCAGTACTTC. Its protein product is CASSVLKDNFYEQYF.